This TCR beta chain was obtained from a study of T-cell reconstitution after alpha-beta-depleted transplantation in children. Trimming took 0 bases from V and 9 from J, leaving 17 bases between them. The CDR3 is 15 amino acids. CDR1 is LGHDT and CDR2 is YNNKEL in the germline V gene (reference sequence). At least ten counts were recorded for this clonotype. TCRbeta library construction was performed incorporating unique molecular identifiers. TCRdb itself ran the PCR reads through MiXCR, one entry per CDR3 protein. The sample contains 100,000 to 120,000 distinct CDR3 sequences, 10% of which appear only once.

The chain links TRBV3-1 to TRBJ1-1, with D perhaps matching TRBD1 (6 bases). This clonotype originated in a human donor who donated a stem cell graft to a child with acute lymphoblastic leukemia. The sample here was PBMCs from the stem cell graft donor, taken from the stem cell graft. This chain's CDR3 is CASSQEGGGRGKAFF. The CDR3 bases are TGTGCCAGCAGCCAAGAAGGAGGGGGGCGAGGTAAAGCTTTCTTT.